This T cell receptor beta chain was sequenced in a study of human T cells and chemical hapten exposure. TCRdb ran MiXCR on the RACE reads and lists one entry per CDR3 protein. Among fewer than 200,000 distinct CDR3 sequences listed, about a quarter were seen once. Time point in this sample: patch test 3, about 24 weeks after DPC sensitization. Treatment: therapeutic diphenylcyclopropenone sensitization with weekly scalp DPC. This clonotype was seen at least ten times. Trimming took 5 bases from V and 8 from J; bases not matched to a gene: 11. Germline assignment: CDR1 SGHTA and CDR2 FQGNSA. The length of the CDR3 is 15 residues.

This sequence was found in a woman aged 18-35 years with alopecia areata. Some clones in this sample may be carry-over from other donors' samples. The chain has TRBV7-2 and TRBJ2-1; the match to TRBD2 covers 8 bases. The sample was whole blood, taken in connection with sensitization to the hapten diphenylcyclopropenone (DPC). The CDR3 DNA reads TGTGCCAGCAGCCCCAGACGGACTAGCTCGGATGAGCAGTTCTTC. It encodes CASSPRRTSSDEQFF.